These T cell receptor beta chains were read from a single sample in a study of blood T cell repertoires in COVID-19. Generated by immunoSEQ multiplex PCR, the TCRdb table keeps only in-frame clones and is missing some. The repertoire holds around 20,000 clones, with around 89% as singletons. Sequencing used peripheral blood. These receptors all come from a woman aged 60-75 years with active COVID-19. Each CDR3 is given with its conserved first and last residue. D genes are given only for firm matches. Expanded clones are given a class, and other clones once, few, many or no size at all.

>TRBV30|TRBD1|.|TRBJ2-7
CAWGKQGNSSYEQYF
TGTGCCTGGGGTAAACAGGGGAATAGCTCCTACGAGCAGTACTTC
>TRBV6-2/TRBV6-3|.|.|TRBJ1-2
CASSGREFVSGANYGYTF
TGTGCCAGCAGTGGGCGGGAATTCGTGTCAGGAGCTAACTATGGCTACACCTTC
>TRBV6-1|.|.|TRBJ1-5
CASSEKLGTGNQPQHF
TGTGCCAGCAGTGAAAAGTTAGGGACTGGCAATCAGCCCCAGCATTTT
>TRBV7-8|TRBD2|.|TRBJ2-5
CASSPTGGGVETQYF
TGTGCCAGCAGCCCAACTGGCGGGGGAGTCGAGACCCAGTACTTC
>TRBV5-6|TRBD2|.|TRBJ2-2
CASSLVTFLGGITGELFF
TGTGCCAGCAGCTTGGTTACTTTTCTCGGGGGGATCACCGGGGAGCTGTTTTTT
>TRBV7-9|TRBD1|.|TRBJ1-3
CASSHRDREPNTIYF
TGTGCCAGCAGCCACCGGGACAGGGAGCCAAACACCATATATTTT
>TRBV29-1|.|.|TRBJ2-5
CSVGGGPYQETQYF
TGCAGCGTTGGTGGGGGCCCGTACCAAGAGACCCAGTACTTC
>TRBV7-6|.|.|TRBJ1-4
CASSLEITMPGVANEKLFF
TGTGCCAGCAGCTTAGAAATAACTATGCCGGGAGTAGCTAATGAAAAACTGTTTTTT
>TRBV3-1/TRBV3-2|.|.|TRBJ1-1
CASSQPNAVGVGAFF
TGTGCCAGCAGCCAACCGAACGCGGTGGGAGTTGGAGCTTTCTTT
>TRBV9|TRBD1|.|TRBJ1-1
CASSGRDSRTEAFF
TGTGCCAGCAGCGGGCGGGACAGTCGGACTGAAGCTTTCTTT
>TRBV7-8|TRBD2|.|TRBJ2-7
CASSPGGLAGYGTYEQYF
TGTGCCAGCAGCCCAGGGGGGCTAGCGGGGTATGGCACCTACGAGCAGTACTTC
>TRBV19|TRBD1|.|TRBJ2-4
CASSITWTGVAKNIQYF
TGTGCCAGTAGTATAACGTGGACAGGGGTAGCCAAAAACATTCAGTACTTC
>TRBV4-2|.|.|TRBJ2-7
CASSPSAVQHSYEQYF
TGTGCCAGCAGCCCGTCCGCTGTACAGCACTCCTACGAGCAGTACTTC
>TRBV12-5|.|.|TRBJ1-1
CASGANTEAFF
TGTGCTAGTGGGGCGAACACTGAAGCTTTCTTT
>TRBV5-6|TRBD2|.|TRBJ2-1
CASSFWRGGNNEQFF
TGTGCCAGCAGCTTCTGGCGGGGGGGCAACAATGAGCAGTTCTTC
>TRBV19|.|.|TRBJ2-1
CASSVSGKDEQFF
TGTGCCAGTAGTGTCTCGGGGAAGGATGAGCAGTTCTTC
>TRBV25-1|TRBD2|.|TRBJ2-3
CASSERKVAGGDTQYF
TGTGCCAGCAGTGAAAGGAAGGTAGCGGGGGGGGATACGCAGTATTTT
>TRBV5-1|TRBD2|.|TRBJ2-2
CASSLNPLAGTGGELFF
TGCGCCAGCAGCCTTAACCCACTAGCGGGAACGGGCGGGGAGCTGTTTTTT
>TRBV11-2|TRBD1|.|TRBJ1-2
CASTHPGQGQGGYTF
TGTGCCAGCACCCACCCGGGACAGGGCCAGGGGGGCTACACCTTC
>TRBV6-4|.|.|TRBJ2-1
CASSGEAGTYNEQFF
TGTGCCAGCAGCGGGGAGGCAGGGACCTACAATGAGCAGTTCTTC
>TRBV6-4|TRBD1|.|TRBJ2-2
CASSLTGSTGELFF
TGTGCCAGCAGTTTGACAGGGAGCACCGGGGAGCTGTTTTTT
>TRBV29-1|TRBD1|.|TRBJ1-1
CSVKGLGQGNTEAFF
TGCAGCGTTAAGGGGCTGGGACAGGGAAACACTGAAGCTTTCTTT
>TRBV5-6|.|.|TRBJ2-3
CASSFLPSTDTQYF
TGTGCCAGCAGCTTCCTACCTAGCACAGATACGCAGTATTTT
>TRBV19|.|.|TRBJ2-5
CASRRGAQETQYF
TGTGCCAGTAGACGGGGGGCACAAGAGACCCAGTACTTC
>TRBV29-1|.|.|TRBJ2-7
CSVEGFPGSSYEQYF
TGCAGCGTTGAAGGGTTCCCGGGGAGCTCCTACGAGCAGTACTTC
>TRBV5-1|TRBD2|.|TRBJ2-7
CASSARPSGGYEQYF
TGCGCCAGCAGCGCCCGACCTAGCGGGGGTTACGAGCAGTACTTC
>TRBV3-1/TRBV3-2|TRBD1|.|TRBJ1-4
CASSRRTGRDEKLFF
TGTGCCAGCAGCCGACGGACAGGCCGGGACGAAAAACTGTTTTTT
>TRBV5-1|TRBD2|.|TRBJ2-5
CASSKGRTSGGQETQYF
TGCGCCAGCAGCAAAGGCCGGACTAGCGGGGGGCAAGAGACCCAGTACTTC
>TRBV7-2|.|.|TRBJ1-2
CASSPDSRENGYTF
TGTGCCAGCAGCCCCGACTCGCGGGAGAATGGCTACACCTTC
>TRBV6-2/TRBV6-3|TRBD1|.|TRBJ2-6
CASSYVTGLAGANVLTF
TGTGCCAGCAGTTACGTGACAGGGTTGGCTGGGGCCAACGTCCTGACTTTC
>TRBV29-1|.|.|TRBJ1-2
CSVIGLERQHGYTF
TGCAGCGTTATCGGCCTTGAGAGGCAGCATGGCTACACCTTC
>TRBV12-3/TRBV12-4|.|once|TRBJ1-5
CASTISRDQPQHF
TGTGCCAGCACCATATCCAGGGATCAGCCCCAGCATTTT
>TRBV19|.|.|TRBJ2-6
CASTHAIRAGDGSGANVLTF
TGTGCCAGTACCCACGCAATAAGGGCAGGGGATGGGTCTGGGGCCAACGTCCTGACTTTC
>TRBV6-5|TRBD1|.|TRBJ1-1
CASKVGQGMNTEAFF
TGTGCCAGCAAAGTAGGACAGGGAATGAACACTGAAGCTTTCTTT
>TRBV19|.|once|TRBJ2-3
CASSIPGGTDTQYF
TGTGCCAGTAGTATTCCCGGGGGCACAGATACGCAGTATTTT
>TRBV5-1|.|.|TRBJ2-7
CASSLAGSGSSVYEQYF
TGCGCCAGCAGCTTGGCCGGGAGTGGGTCCTCGGTCTACGAGCAGTACTTC
>TRBV6-5|TRBD1|.|TRBJ2-7
CASSPSSGTGGEQYF
TGTGCCAGCAGTCCTTCCTCCGGGACAGGGGGCGAGCAGTACTTC